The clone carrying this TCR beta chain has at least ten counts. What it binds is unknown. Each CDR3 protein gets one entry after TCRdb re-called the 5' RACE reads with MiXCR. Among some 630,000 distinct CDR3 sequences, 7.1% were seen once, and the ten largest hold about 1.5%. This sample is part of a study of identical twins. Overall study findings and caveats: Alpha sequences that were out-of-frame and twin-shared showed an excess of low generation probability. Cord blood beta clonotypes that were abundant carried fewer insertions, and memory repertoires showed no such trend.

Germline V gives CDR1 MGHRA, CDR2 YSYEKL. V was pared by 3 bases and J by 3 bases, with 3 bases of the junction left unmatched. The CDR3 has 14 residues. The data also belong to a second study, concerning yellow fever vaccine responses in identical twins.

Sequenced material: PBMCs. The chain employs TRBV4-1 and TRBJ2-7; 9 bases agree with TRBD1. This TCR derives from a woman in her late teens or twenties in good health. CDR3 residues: CASSHPGQGYEQYF. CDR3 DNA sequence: TGCGCCAGCAGCCACCCGGGACAGGGCTACGAGCAGTACTTC.